This TCR beta chain appears in the sequencing data of a study of T cells in Graves' hyperthyroidism and ophthalmopathy. Study conclusions and caveats: Appearing also in blood were most of the thyroid clonotypes expanded above 0.001.

V trimming: 3 bases; J trimming: 5 bases; junction bases outside the gene matches: 14. CDR3 length: 16 amino acids. The V gene's germline CDR1 is GTSNPN and CDR2 SVGIG (reference sequence). This clonotype was seen at least ten times. What it binds is unknown. Amplification of TCR beta CDR3 regions was performed using RNA transcripts as template. HTBI primers were the set used in a first-round RT-PCR of the TCR CDR3. TCRdb fed the multiplex PCR reads into MiXCR, producing one record per CDR3 protein. The table records 350,000 to 400,000 distinct CDR3 sequences, 19% of them present only once. The chain uses TRBV30 and TRBJ1-1, with 8 positions matching TRBD1. This clonotype was sampled from a woman aged 18-29 years with Graves' hyperthyroidism. Sequenced sample: blood. The CDR3, as DNA: TGTGCCTGGAGGGCCGGGCACAGGGGGTCCTGGACTGAAGCTTTCTTT. It specifies CAWRAGHRGSWTEAFF.